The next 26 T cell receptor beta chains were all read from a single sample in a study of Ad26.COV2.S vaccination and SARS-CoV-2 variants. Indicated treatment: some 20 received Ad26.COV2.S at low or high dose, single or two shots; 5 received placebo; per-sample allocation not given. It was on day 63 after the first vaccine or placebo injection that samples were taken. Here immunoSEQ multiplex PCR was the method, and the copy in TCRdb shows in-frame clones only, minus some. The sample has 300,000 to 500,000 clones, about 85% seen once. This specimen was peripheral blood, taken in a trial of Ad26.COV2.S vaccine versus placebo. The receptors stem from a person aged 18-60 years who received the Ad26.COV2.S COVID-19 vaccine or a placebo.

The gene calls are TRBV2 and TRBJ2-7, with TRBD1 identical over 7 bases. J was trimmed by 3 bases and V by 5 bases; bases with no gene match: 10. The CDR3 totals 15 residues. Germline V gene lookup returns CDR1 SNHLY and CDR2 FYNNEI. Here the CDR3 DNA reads TGTGCCAGCAGTACCCCGAGGGGGCTTCTCTACGAGCAGTACTTC. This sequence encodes CASSTPRGLLYEQYF.

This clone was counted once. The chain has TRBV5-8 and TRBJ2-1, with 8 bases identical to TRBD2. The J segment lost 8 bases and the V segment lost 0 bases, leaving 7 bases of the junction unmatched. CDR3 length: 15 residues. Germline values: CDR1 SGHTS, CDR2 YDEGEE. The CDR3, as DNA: TGTGCCAGCAGCTTGGGGAGCGGGGGAGGGGATGAGCAGTTCTTC. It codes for CASSLGSGGGDEQFF.

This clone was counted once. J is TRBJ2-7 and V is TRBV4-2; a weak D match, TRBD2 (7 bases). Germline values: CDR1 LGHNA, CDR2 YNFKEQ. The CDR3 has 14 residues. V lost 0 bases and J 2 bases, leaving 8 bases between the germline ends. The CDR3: CASSQDGGPYEQYF. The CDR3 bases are TGTGCCAGCAGCCAAGACGGGGGGCCCTACGAGCAGTACTTC.

The DNA for the CDR3 is TGTGCCAGCAGCGGAGGGTACACTGAAGCTTTCTTT. It encodes CASSGGYTEAFF. This chain connects TRBV11-2 to TRBJ1-1; D unclear. The CDR3 is 12 amino acids. Germline V gene lookup returns CDR1 SGHAT and CDR2 FQNNGV. V lost 5 bases, J lost 3 bases, and 7 bases lay in between.

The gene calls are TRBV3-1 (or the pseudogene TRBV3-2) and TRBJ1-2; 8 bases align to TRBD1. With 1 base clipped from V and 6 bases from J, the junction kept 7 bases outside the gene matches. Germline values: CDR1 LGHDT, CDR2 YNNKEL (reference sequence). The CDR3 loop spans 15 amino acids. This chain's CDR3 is CASSQGTGKQNGYTF. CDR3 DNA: TGTGCCAGCAGCCAAGGGACAGGGAAACAGAATGGCTACACCTTC.

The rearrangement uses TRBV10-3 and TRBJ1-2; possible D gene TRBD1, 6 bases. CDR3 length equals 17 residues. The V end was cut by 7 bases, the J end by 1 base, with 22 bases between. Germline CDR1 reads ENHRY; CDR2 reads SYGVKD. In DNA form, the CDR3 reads TGTGCCATCACCCTTGGGCCCTTGACAGGTAGTAACTATGGCTACACCTTC. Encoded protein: CAITLGPLTGSNYGYTF.

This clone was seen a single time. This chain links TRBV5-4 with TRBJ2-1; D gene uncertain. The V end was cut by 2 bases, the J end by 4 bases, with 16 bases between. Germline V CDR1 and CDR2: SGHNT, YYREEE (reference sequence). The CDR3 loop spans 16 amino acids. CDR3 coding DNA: TGTGCCAGCAGCTTTAATCCCAATCGGAATTACAATGAGCAGTTCTTC. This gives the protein CASSFNPNRNYNEQFF.

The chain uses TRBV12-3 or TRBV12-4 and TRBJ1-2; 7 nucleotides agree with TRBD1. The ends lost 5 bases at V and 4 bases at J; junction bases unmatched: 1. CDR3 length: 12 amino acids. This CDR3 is CASSRQGYGYTF. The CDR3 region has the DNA TGTGCCAGCAGTCGACAGGGCTATGGCTACACCTTC.

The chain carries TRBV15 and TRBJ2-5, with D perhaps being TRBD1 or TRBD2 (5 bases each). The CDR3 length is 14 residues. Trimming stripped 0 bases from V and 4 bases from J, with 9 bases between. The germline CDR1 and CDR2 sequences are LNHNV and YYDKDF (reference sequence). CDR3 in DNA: TGTGCCACCAGCAGAGATAACGGGGCAGAGACCCAGTACTTC. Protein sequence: CATSRDNGAETQYF.

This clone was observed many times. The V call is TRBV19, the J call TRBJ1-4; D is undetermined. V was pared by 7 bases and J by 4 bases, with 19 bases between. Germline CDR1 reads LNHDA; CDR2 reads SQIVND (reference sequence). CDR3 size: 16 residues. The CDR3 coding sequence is TGTGCCAGTATGTCTTCGAAAGGAAATCGTAATGAAAAACTGTTTTTT. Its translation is CASMSSKGNRNEKLFF.

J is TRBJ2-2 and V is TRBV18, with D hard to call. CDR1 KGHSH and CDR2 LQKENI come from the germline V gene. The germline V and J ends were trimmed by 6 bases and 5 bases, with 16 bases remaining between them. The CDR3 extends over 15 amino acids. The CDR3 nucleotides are TGTGCCAGCTCCCCCCAGAGGACCCGGACCGGGGAGCTGTTTTTT. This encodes CASSPQRTRTGELFF.

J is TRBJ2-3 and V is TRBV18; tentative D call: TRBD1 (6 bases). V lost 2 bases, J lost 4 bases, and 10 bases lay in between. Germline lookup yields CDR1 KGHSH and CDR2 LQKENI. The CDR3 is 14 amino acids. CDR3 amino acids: CASSPLSGADTQYF. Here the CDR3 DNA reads TGTGCCAGCTCACCATTATCAGGGGCAGATACGCAGTATTTT.

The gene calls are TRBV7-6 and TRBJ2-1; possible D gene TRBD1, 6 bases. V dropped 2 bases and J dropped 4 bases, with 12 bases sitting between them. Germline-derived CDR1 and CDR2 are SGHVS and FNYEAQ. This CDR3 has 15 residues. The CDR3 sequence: CASSLTGTPYNEQFF. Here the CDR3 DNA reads TGTGCCAGCAGCTTAACCGGGACACCTTACAATGAGCAGTTCTTC.

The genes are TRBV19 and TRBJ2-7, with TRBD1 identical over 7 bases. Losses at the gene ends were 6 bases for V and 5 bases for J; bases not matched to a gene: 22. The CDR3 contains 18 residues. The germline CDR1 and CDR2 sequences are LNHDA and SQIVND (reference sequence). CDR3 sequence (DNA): TGTGCCAGTAGAACCTACCGCCCGGGACAGCCGGTAATTGACGAGCAGTACTTC. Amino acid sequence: CASRTYRPGQPVIDEQYF.

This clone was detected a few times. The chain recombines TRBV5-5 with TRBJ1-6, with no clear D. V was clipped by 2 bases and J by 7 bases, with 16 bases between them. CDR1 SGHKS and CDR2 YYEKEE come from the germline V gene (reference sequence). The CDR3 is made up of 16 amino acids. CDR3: CASSLWSRFENSPLHF. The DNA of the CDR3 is TGTGCCAGCAGCTTATGGTCCAGGTTTGAAAATTCACCCCTCCACTTT.

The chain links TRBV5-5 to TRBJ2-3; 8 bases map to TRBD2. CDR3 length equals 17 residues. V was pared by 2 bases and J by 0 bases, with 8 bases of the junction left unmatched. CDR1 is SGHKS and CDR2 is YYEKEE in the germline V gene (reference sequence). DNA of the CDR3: TGTGCCAGCAGCTTTGGCCGGGGGGGTTCGAGCACAGATACGCAGTATTTT. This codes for CASSFGRGGSSTDTQYF. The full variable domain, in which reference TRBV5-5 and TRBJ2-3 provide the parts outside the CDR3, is DAGVTQSPTHLIKTRGQQVTLRCSPISGHKSVSWYQQVLGQGPQFIFQYYEKEERGRGNFPDRFSARQFPNYSSELNVNALLLGDSALYLCASSFGRGGSSTDTQYFGPGTRLTVL.

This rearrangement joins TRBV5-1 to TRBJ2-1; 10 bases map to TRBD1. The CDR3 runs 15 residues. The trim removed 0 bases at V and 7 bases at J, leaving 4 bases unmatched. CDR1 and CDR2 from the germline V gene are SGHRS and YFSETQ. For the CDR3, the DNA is TGCGCCAGCAGCTTGGGACAGGGGGCTAGAAATGAGCAGTTCTTC. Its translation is CASSLGQGARNEQFF.

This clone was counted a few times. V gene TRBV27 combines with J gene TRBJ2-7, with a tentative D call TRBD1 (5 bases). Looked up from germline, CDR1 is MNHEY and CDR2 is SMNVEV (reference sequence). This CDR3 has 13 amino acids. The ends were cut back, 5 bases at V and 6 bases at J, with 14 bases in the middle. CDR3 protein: CASSPMVQVEQYF. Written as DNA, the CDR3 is TGTGCCAGCAGTCCTATGGTACAGGTCGAGCAGTACTTC.

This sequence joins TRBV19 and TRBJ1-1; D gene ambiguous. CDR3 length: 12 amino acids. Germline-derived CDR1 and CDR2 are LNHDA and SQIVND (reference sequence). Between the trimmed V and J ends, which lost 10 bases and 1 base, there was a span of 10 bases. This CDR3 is CATKRTNTEAFF. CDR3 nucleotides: TGTGCCACTAAGCGGACGAACACTGAAGCTTTCTTT.

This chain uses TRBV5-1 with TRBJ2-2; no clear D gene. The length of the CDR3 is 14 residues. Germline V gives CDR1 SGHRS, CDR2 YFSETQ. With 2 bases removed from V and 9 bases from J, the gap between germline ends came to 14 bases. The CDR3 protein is CASSLPGPVRELFF. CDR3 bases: TGCGCCAGCAGCTTACCGGGCCCCGTGAGGGAGCTGTTTTTT.

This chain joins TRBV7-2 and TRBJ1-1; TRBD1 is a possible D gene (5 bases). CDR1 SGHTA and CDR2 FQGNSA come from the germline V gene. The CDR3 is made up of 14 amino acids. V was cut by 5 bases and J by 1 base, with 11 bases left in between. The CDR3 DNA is TGTGCCAGCAGCCCCTGGGACGAGAACACTGAAGCTTTCTTT. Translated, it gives CASSPWDENTEAFF.

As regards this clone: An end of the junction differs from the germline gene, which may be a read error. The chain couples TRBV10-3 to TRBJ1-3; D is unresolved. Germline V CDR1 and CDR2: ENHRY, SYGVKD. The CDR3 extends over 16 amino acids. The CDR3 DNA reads TGTGTCATCAGTGAGTCCCCCTTTGGACCTGGAAACACCATATATTTT. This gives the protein CVISESPFGPGNTIYF.

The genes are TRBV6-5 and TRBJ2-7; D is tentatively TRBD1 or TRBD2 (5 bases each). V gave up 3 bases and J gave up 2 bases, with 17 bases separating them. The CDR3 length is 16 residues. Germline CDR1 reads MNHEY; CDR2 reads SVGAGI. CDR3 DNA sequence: TGTGCCAGCAGTTATGGGACGTCTTTACCTACCTACGAGCAGTACTTC. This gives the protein CASSYGTSLPTYEQYF.

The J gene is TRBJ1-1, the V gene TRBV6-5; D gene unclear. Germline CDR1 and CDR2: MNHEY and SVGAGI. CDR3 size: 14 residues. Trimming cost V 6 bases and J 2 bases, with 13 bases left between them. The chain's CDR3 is CASSLPGVNTEAFF. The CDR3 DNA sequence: TGTGCCAGCAGCCTCCCGGGAGTCAACACTGAAGCTTTCTTT.

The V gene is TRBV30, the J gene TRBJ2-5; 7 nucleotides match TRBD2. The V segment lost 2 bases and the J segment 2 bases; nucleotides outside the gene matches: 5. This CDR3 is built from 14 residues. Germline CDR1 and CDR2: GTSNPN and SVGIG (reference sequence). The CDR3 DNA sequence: TGTGCCTGGAGTATACTAGCGTTACAAGAGACCCAGTACTTC. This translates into CAWSILALQETQYF.

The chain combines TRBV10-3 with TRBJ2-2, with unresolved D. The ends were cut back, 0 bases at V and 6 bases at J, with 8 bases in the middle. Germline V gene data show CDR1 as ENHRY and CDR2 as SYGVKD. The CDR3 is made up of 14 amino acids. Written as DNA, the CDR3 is TGTGCCATCAGTGAGTCGAAAGGCCCCGGGGAGCTGTTTTTT. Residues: CAISESKGPGELFF.